This T cell receptor (beta chain) was captured by sequencing in a study of shared clonotypes between healthy human individuals (dated by TCRdb to about 2020). For the wider study: A few men and a couple of women, aged 18 to 49 years, made up the cohort. For each donor, CD4 naive and CD4 memory were each run on three plates, CD8 naive on two plates, and CD8 memory on one plate. Blood TCR repertoires of roughly five healthy adults were deeply sequenced to estimate repertoire size and the extent of clonotype sharing between individuals. To increase sequencing depth and limit assay-specific biases, TCR repertoire library preparation and sequencing were carried out by different laboratories using diverse techniques. Leukapheresis yielded between about 0.85 and 10 billion PBMCs per donor.

Using the deep immunoSEQ assay, TCR CDR3 regions were amplified from genomic DNA by multiplex PCR. For each cell subset, the extracted genomic DNA was distributed evenly across all wells of several immunoSEQ 96-well plates, and each plate served as one replicate. For sorted subsets, approximately 210 ng genomic DNA, equal to some 28,000 T cell genomes, was loaded into each replicate PCR. Purified libraries were measured with a Qubit 3.0 fluorometer, size-checked on a Bioanalyzer 2100, and measured again with the KAPA Library Quantification kit. Each immunoSEQ 96-well plate was sequenced on its own single-read 150-cycle Illumina NextSeq 550 flow cell. From the authors' description of their analysis: Because the immunoSEQ output held only junctional sequences and lacked quality scores, the filtering could not match the filtering applied to full-length reads. To assign V/J genes and CDR3, sequences were annotated against IMGT germline references using PyIR, a Python wrapper for IgBLAST v1.9. Reads were removed for weak V/J assignments (E-value above 1e-6), missing CDR3, stop codons, out-of-frame junctions, or ambiguous translated residues. V3J clonotypes were defined as sequences sharing an identical inferred V gene, J gene, and CDR3 amino acid sequence. To compute the percentage overlap between repertoires, the number of shared unique clonotypes was divided by the size of the smaller repertoire. Three approaches were used to assess repertoire richness: RTK rarefaction, the Chao1 estimator, and Recon v2.1 estimates of unobserved clonotypes. For all TCRbeta clonotypes obtained by the gDNA method from a few donors, generation probabilities were computed with OLGA. What TCRdb holds here is the immuneACCESS table cut down to in-frame rearrangements. Part of the clones is not present; checked against another copy, under half of the missing clones reflect an unresolved V gene, and the others are unexplained. Clone size and V and J calls were adopted from that table, with D and trimming inferred from the DNA. The sample includes 850,000 to 1,200,000 clones, with around four fifths observed a single time. The top ten hold around 1.5% of the sample.

Regarding this clone: Its antigen is currently not known. Per-base qualities were not stored, and no clone one base away is much larger.

The donors were healthy, HIV-negative adults with no recently reported acute infections or vaccinations. All donors were Caucasian adults living in Nashville, Tennessee, USA. CD4+ T cells were enriched by magnetic negative selection, after which naive cells were positively selected on CD45RA and the negative fraction was taken as the memory subset. Blood was obtained by leukapheresis, after which PBMCs were separated by Ficoll-Histopaque density gradient centrifugation and cryopreserved in liquid nitrogen vapor phase. Analytical flow cytometry was used to check the purity and quantity of every magnetically sorted T cell population. From each sorted fraction, genomic DNA was isolated and quantified by UV absorbance on a Nanodrop 2000c. From the cysteine through the phenylalanine, the CDR3 covers 15 amino acids. Only the CDR3 DNA stays, 45 bases, in frame from base 1. From a lookup of the germline V gene, CDR1 and CDR2 are MDHEN and SYDVKM. The trim is 5 bases for V and 7 bases for J, with a gap of 18 bases between the germline ends.

General conclusions and limits of the study: The small number of donors limited the genetic and exposure-history diversity represented. Only blood was sampled, and tissue TCR repertoires likely differ from those in blood. Roughly 5.2% of naive CD4, roughly 3.6% of naive CD8, 2.3% of memory CD4, and 0.4% of memory CD8 clonotypes were shared across a few donors. Clonotypes shared by all four sorted-subset donors showed higher generation probabilities than non-shared clonotypes. Even with the large sequencing depth, rarefaction of the sorted-subset datasets indicated that sequencing was incomplete. Larger estimated clonotype richness was generally found for naive subsets than for memory subsets. Pairwise subsampling led to the expectation that sequencing depth would affect the degree of clonotype sharing among donors.

Specimen: memory CD4+ T cells sorted from blood. What this sample's cell subset or site label stands for: CD45RA-negative fraction. The chain links TRBV28 with TRBJ1-5, with an unclear D gene assignment. This receptor was taken from a man aged 18 to 30 in good health. The bases are TGTGCCAGCAGTATCCCAGGATTGGGGTACCAGCCCCAGCATTTT. Translated, this is CASSIPGLGYQPQHF.